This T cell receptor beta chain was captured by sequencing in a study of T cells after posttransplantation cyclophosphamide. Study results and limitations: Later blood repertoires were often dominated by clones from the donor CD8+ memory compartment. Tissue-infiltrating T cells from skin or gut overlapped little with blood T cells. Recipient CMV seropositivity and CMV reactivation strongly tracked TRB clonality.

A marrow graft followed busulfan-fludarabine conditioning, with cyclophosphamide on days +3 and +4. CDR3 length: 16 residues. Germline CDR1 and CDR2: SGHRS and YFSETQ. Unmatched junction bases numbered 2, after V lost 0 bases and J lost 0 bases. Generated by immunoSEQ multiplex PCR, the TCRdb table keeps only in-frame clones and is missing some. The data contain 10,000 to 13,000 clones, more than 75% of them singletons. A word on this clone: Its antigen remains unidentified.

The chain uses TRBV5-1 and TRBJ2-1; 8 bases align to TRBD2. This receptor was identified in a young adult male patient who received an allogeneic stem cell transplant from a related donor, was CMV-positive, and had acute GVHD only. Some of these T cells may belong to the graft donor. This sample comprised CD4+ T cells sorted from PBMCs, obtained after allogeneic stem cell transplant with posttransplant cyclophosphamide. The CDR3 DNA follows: TGCGCCAGCAGCTTGGATCTAGCGGGCTCCTACAATGAGCAGTTCTTC. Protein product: CASSLDLAGSYNEQFF.